This T cell receptor (beta chain) was obtained from a study of monozygotic twins with inflammatory bowel disease. cDNA for each sample came from eight separate reactions. Template switching was used to attach UMIs, which incorporated a 6-nucleotide sample barcode. With the 5' RACE reads reprocessed, TCRdb shows one record per CDR3 protein and no DNA. The sample yields roughly 330,000 distinct CDR3 sequences, of which the top ten take up under 2.5%. This CDR3 is built from 14 residues. CDR1 and CDR2 from the germline V gene are SQVTM and ANQGSEA. Study-wide results and caveats: Among IBD patients, fewer clonotypes were shared with others than among healthy twins, especially with disease activity.

Regarding this clonotype: Its antigen is not known.

The TCR comes from a human donor with ulcerative colitis or Crohn's disease, or a healthy co-twin of an affected twin (not recorded which). This chain joins TRBV29-1 and TRBJ1-3. Sequencing was carried out using blood. CDR3: CSASLGVSGNTIYF.